Below are 6 T cell receptor beta chains sequenced from a single sample in a study of blood T cell repertoires in COVID-19. Using immunoSEQ multiplex PCR, the repertoire was profiled, and TCRdb retains in-frame clones only, with some absent. The sample lists 200,000 to 300,000 clones, around 84% occurring once. The sequenced sample was peripheral blood. All receptors derive from a man aged 60 to 69 with acute or convalescent COVID-19.

This chain uses TRBV2 with TRBJ2-5, with TRBD2 identical over 7 bases. Germline CDR1 SNHLY, CDR2 FYNNEI. The CDR3 runs to 15 residues. With 3 bases clipped from V and 5 bases from J, the junction kept 9 bases outside the gene matches. The CDR3 loop is CASSDWRGSRETQYF. CDR3 sequence (DNA): TGTGCCAGCAGTGATTGGCGGGGGAGTCGGGAGACCCAGTACTTC.

The chain recombines TRBV5-1 with TRBJ1-3, with no clear D. This CDR3 has 15 residues. V lost 0 bases, J lost 0 bases, and 7 bases lay in between. Germline lookup yields CDR1 SGHRS and CDR2 YFSETQ. The CDR3 loop reads CASSLDGLSGNTIYF. The DNA for the CDR3 is TGCGCCAGCAGCTTGGACGGACTCTCTGGAAACACCATATATTTT.

The chain is built from TRBV19 and TRBJ1-6; D may be TRBD1 (6 bases). The germline CDR1 and CDR2 sequences are LNHDA and SQIVND (reference sequence). Trimming took 1 base from V and 6 from J, leaving 13 bases between them. CDR3 length: 16 amino acids. CDR3 region: CASSIGGRGLNSPLHF. The CDR3 nucleotides read TGTGCCAGTAGTATAGGAGGCAGGGGCCTTAATTCACCCCTCCACTTT. The whole variable domain, remainder taken from reference TRBV19 and TRBJ1-6, is DGGITQSPKYLFRKEGQNVTLSCEQNLNHDAMYWYRQDPGQGLRLIYYSQIVNDFQKGDIAEGYSVSREKKESFPLTVTSAQKNPTAFYLCASSIGGRGLNSPLHFGNGTRLTVT.

The rearrangement links TRBV6-5 to TRBJ2-6, with no clear D. This CDR3 has 16 amino acids. Germline-derived CDR1 and CDR2 are MNHEY and SVGAGI. Deletions cut 0 bases from V and 2 bases from J, with 8 bases between. As DNA, the CDR3 is TGTGCCAGCAGTTACTCGGCAGAAGCTGGGGCCAACGTCCTGACTTTC. The encoded protein is CASSYSAEAGANVLTF.

DNA of the CDR3: TGTGCCAGCAGCCAAGGGGGGGATGGCTACACCTTC. It yields the protein CASSQGGDGYTF. The genes are TRBV21-1 and TRBJ1-2. TRBV21-1 is recorded as a pseudogene. CDR3 length: 12 residues.

The chain recombines TRBV9 with TRBJ2-7; 7 bases line up with TRBD2. V shed 0 bases and J 5 bases; nucleotides not matched to a gene: 5. Germline CDR1 is SGDLS and CDR2 is YYNGEE. CDR3 length equals 14 residues. CDR3 sequence (DNA): TGTGCCAGCAGCGTAGACGGGGGGACCCACGAGCAGTACTTC. It is translated as CASSVDGGTHEQYF.